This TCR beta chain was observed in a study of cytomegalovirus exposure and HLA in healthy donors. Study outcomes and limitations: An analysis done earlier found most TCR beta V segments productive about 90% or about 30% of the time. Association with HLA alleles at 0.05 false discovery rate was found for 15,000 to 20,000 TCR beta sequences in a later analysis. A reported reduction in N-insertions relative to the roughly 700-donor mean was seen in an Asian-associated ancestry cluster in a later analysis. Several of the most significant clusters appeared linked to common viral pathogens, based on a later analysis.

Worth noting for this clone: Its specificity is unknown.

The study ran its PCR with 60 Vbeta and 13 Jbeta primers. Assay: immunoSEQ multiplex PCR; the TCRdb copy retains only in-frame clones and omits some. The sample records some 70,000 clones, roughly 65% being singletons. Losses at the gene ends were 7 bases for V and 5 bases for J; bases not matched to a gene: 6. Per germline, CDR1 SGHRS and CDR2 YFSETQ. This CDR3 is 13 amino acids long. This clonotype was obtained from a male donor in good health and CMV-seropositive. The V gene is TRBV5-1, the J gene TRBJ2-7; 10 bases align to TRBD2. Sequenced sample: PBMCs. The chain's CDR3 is CASALAGVNEQYF. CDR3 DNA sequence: TGCGCCAGCGCGCTAGCGGGAGTTAACGAGCAGTACTTC.